This T cell receptor (beta chain) is drawn from a study of Ad26.COV2.S vaccination and SARS-CoV-2 variants. Study-level information: Into the muscle, Ad26.COV2.S was dosed once or twice, 56 days apart.

V was shortened by 3 bases and J by 2 bases, with 11 bases between the two germline ends. The CDR3 has 16 residues. Germline V CDR1 and CDR2: MNHEY, SMNVEV (reference sequence). This clone was picked up one time. Its antigen is currently unknown. TCRdb's table, derived via immunoSEQ multiplex PCR, lists solely in-frame clones and lacks some. The sample holds 510,000 or so clones, about 83% seen once. Study-level points and caveats: Possibly, TCR breadth and depth analyses underestimated total T cell responses.

Treatment meaning: roughly 18 received Ad26.COV2.S at low or high dose, single or two shots; 5 received placebo; per-sample allocation not given. Sampling took place 63 days after the first vaccine or placebo injection. An Ad26 vector carrying the Wuhan-strain SARS-CoV-2 spike served as the vaccine. The source material was peripheral blood, sampled in a trial of Ad26.COV2.S vaccine versus placebo. The chain combines TRBV27 with TRBJ2-6; D is ambiguous. The origin of this receptor is a person aged 18 to 59 who received the Ad26.COV2.S COVID-19 vaccine or a placebo. The CDR3 bases are TGTGCCAGCAGTTTGTTTAGGGCAACTGGGGCCAACGTCCTGACTTTC. Amino acid sequence: CASSLFRATGANVLTF.